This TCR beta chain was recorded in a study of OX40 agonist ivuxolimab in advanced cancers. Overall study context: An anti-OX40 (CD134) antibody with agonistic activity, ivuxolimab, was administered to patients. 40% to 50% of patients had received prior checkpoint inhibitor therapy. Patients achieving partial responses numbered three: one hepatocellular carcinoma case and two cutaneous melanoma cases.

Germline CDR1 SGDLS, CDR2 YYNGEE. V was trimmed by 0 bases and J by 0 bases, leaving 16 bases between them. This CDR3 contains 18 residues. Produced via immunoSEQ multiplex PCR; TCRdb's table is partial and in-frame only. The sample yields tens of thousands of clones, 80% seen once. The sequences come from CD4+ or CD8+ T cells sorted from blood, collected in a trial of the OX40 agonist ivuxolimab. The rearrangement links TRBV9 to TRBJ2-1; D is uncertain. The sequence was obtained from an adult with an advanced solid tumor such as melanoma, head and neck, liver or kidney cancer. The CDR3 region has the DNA TGTGCCAGCAGCGTAGCAAAGGGATACAAGAGCTCCTACAATGAGCAGTTCTTC. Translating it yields CASSVAKGYKSSYNEQFF.